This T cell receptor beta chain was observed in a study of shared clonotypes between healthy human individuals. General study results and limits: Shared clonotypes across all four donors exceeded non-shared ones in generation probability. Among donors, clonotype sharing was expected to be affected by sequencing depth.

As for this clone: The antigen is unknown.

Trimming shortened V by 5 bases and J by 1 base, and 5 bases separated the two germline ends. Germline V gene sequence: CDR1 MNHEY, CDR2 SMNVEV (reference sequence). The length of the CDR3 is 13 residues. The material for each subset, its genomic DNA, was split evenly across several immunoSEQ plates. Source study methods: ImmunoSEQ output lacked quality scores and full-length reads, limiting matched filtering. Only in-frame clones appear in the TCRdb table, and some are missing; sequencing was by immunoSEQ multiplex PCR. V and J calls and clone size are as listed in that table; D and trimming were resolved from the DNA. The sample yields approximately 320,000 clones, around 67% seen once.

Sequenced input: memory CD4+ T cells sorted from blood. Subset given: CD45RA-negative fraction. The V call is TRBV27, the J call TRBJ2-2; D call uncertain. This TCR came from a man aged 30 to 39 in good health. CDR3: CASSPWNTGELFF. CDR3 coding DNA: TGTGCCAGCAGTCCATGGAACACCGGGGAGCTGTTTTTT.